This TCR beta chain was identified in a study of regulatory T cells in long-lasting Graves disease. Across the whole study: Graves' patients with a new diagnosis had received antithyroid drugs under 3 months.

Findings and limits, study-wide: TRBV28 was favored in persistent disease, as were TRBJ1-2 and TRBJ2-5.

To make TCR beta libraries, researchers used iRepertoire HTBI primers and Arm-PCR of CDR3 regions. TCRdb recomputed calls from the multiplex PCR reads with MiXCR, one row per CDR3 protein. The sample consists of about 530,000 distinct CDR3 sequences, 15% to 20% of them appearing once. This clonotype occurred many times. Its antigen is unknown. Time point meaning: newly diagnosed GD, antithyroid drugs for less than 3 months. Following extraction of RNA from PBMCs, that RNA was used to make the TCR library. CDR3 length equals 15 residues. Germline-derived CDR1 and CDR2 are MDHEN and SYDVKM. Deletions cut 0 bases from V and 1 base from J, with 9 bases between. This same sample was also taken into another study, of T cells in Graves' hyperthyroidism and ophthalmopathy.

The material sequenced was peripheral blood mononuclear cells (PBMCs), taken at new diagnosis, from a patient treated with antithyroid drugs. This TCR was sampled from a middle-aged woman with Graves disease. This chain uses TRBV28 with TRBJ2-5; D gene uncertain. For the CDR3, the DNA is TGTGCCAGCAGTTTATGGGGGTGGGCCCAAGAGACCCAGTACTTC. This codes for CASSLWGWAQETQYF.